These 25 T cell receptor beta chains came from one sample sequenced in a study of blood T cells in healthy people across ages. Through a sample-barcoded 5' primer and a J-beta primer mix, a second PCR was run for about 6 to 11 cycles. TCRdb passed the 5' RACE reads through MiXCR, listing each CDR3 protein once. Counted here are about 670,000 distinct CDR3 sequences, around 52% occurring once; the ten biggest clones make up around an eighth. The specimen sequenced was blood. The receptors were sampled from a woman at least 80 years old in good health.

Concerning this clonotype itself: A much larger clone sits a single nucleotide away, making a read error possible. V usage is TRBV28 and J usage is TRBJ2-5; TRBD1 is a possible D gene (5 bases). The J call may be mistaken, given a closer DNA end match to TRBJ2-1. Germline CDR1 reads MDHEN; CDR2 reads SYDVKM. The CDR3 spans 13 residues. CDR3 sequence reads: CASSLDSQETQFF. The CDR3 nucleotides read TGTGCCAGCAGTTTAGACAGCCAAGAGACCCAGTTCTTC.

This clonotype was detected many times. The chain recombines TRBV6-5 with TRBJ2-2; 7 bases are a match to TRBD2. The V segment lost 5 bases and the J segment 5 bases; nucleotides outside the gene matches: 11. The germline V gene has CDR1 MNHEY and CDR2 SVGAGI. The CDR3 length is 16 residues. For the CDR3, the DNA is TGTGCCAGCAGTGCGACTAGCCTGGGAGGGACCGGGGAGCTGTTTTTT. It translates to CASSATSLGGTGELFF.

The table lists this clonotype with many counts. Germline is not matched at one junction end, which may reflect a read error. V gene TRBV7-7 combines with J gene TRBJ2-3, with 15 nucleotides matching TRBD2. CDR3 length: 14 residues. The germline gives CDR1 SSHAT, CDR2 FNYEAQ (reference sequence). CDR3: CASSRTSGGDTQYF. CDR3 nucleotide sequence: TGTGCTAGCAGCCGGACTAGCGGGGGGGACACGCAGTATTTT.

This clonotype was observed a few times. This chain connects TRBV9 to TRBJ2-3; no firm D call. Germline CDR1 reads SGDLS; CDR2 reads YYNGEE. The CDR3 length is 12 residues. V lost 0 bases, J lost 5 bases, and 4 bases lay in between. The CDR3 region is CASSVDRDTQYF. In DNA form, the CDR3 reads TGTGCCAGCAGCGTAGATAGAGATACGCAGTATTTT.

This clonotype was detected ten times or more. Here the CDR3 DNA reads TGTGCCAGCAGCAAACAGGGTGGCACCTACAATGAGCAGTTCTTC. This translates into CASSKQGGTYNEQFF. This rearrangement joins TRBV3-1 to TRBJ2-1, with a weak D call TRBD1 (6 bases). Between the trimmed V and J ends, which lost 5 bases and 2 bases, there was a span of 13 bases. This CDR3 is 15 amino acids long. The germline V gene encodes CDR1 LGHDT and CDR2 YNNKEL (reference sequence).

This clonotype appeared many times. DNA for the CDR3: TGTGCCAGCAGCCGGGGGACAGAGGGGGGGAATGAGCAGTTCTTC. Amino acid sequence: CASSRGTEGGNEQFF. This chain links TRBV4-2 with TRBJ2-1; D is tentatively TRBD1 or TRBD2 (7 bases each). V was pared by 4 bases and J by 7 bases, with 17 bases between. CDR3 length equals 15 residues. Germline V gene sequence: CDR1 LGHNA, CDR2 YNFKEQ.

Worth noting for this clonotype: One junction end does not reproduce the germline sequence, and a read error may be involved. The gene calls are TRBV3-1 and TRBJ1-5; D unclear. Germline-derived CDR1 and CDR2 are LGHDT and YNNKEL (reference sequence). CDR3 length: 13 amino acids. The CDR3 DNA sequence: TGTGCCAGCAGCCAAGTTGTCAATCCGCCCCAGCATTTT. Protein: CASSQVVNPPQHF.

This clonotype was counted many times. The rearrangement joins TRBV14 to TRBJ2-1; D may correspond to TRBD1 or TRBD2 (6 bases each). Germline-derived CDR1 and CDR2 are SGHDN and FVKESK. The CDR3 spans 16 residues. Trimming shortened V by 4 bases and J by 6 bases, and 19 bases separated the two germline ends. CDR3 in amino acids: CASSPWGLRGLNEQFF. In nucleotides, the CDR3 is TGTGCCAGCAGCCCTTGGGGACTCCGGGGGCTCAATGAGCAGTTCTTC.

This clonotype was detected only a few times. The chain is built from TRBV30 and TRBJ1-5; D gene unclear. The V end lost 4 bases, the J end lost 2 bases, and 12 bases lay between the germline ends. Germline CDR1 reads GTSNPN; CDR2 reads SVGIG (reference sequence). There are 14 residues in the CDR3. Written as DNA, the CDR3 is TGTGCCTGGACAGTAACTTTTGGCAATCAGCCCCAGCATTTT. Translated, it gives CAWTVTFGNQPQHF.

This clonotype was seen at least ten times. J is TRBJ2-1 and V is TRBV7-2, with a weak D call TRBD1 (5 bases). Germline CDR1 and CDR2: SGHTA and FQGNSA. V lost 3 bases and J 1 base, leaving 13 bases between the germline ends. CDR3 length: 16 amino acids. CDR3 nucleotides: TGTGCCAGCAGCTTCTACAGGCTTCGTTCCTACAATGAGCAGTTCTTC. This encodes CASSFYRLRSYNEQFF.

The V gene is TRBV7-9, the J gene TRBJ1-4; D is uncertain. The germline V gene encodes CDR1 SEHNR and CDR2 FQNEAQ (reference sequence). V was trimmed by 3 bases and J by 4 bases, leaving 9 bases between them. This CDR3 has 14 amino acids. As DNA, the CDR3 is TGTGCCAGCAGCTTGGGAAACATTAATGAAAAACTGTTTTTT. It encodes CASSLGNINEKLFF.

V is TRBV29-1 and J is TRBJ2-7, with D perhaps given as TRBD1 or TRBD2 (5 bases each). V was cut by 4 bases and J by 0 bases, with 10 bases left in between. Germline V gene sequence: CDR1 SQVTM, CDR2 ANQGSEA. CDR3 size: 13 residues. The CDR3 DNA follows: TGCAGCGTTGGGGACGGCAGCTCCTACGAGCAGTACTTC. It encodes CSVGDGSSYEQYF.

As for this clonotype: This may be a read error, as it is one base from a much larger clone. The chain recombines TRBV6-5 with TRBJ2-2; 9 nucleotides align to TRBD1. V was pared by 4 bases and J by 4 bases, with 13 bases of the junction left unmatched. CDR3 length equals 18 residues. The germline V gene encodes CDR1 MNHEY and CDR2 SVGAGI. This CDR3 is CASSSLPGQGTGTGELFF. For the CDR3, the DNA is TGTGCCAGCAGTTCCCTCCCGGGACAGGGTACGGGCACCGGGGAGCTGTTTTTT.

The gene calls are TRBV12-3 or TRBV12-4 and TRBJ2-1; unclear D gene. The CDR3 length is 13 residues. V lost 1 base and J 7 bases, leaving 8 bases between the germline ends. CDR3 nucleotide sequence: TGTGCCAGCAGTTTAGGGGATTGGAATGAGCAGTTCTTC. Residues: CASSLGDWNEQFF.

This clonotype turned up a few times. The chain carries TRBV7-9 and TRBJ2-3; 10 bases are a match to TRBD2. Trimming took 5 bases from V and 1 from J; bases not matched to a gene: 6. Germline loops: CDR1 SEHNR, CDR2 FQNEAQ (reference sequence). This CDR3 comprises 16 residues. The DNA of the CDR3 is TGTGCCAGCAGCCGCGGACTAGCGGCAGGCACAGATACGCAGTATTTT. Residues: CASSRGLAAGTDTQYF.

The chain combines TRBV6-2 or TRBV6-3 with TRBJ2-4, with 8 bases fitting TRBD1. The better agreement between TRBJ2-7 and the DNA end casts doubt on the J call. The germline gives CDR1 MNHEY, CDR2 SVGEGT. The CDR3 is made up of 15 amino acids. The CDR3 sequence is CASSVLTGAIGEQYF. Written as DNA, the CDR3 is TGTGCCAGCAGTGTATTGACAGGGGCCATCGGCGAGCAGTACTTC.

The V gene is TRBV4-1, the J gene TRBJ2-1; the match to TRBD2 covers 8 bases. Looked up from germline, CDR1 is MGHRA and CDR2 is YSYEKL. The V segment lost 1 base and the J segment 0 bases; nucleotides outside the gene matches: 14. The CDR3 is made up of 20 amino acids. This chain's CDR3 is CASSQGKLAEGLISYNEQFF. Written as DNA, the CDR3 is TGCGCCAGCAGCCAAGGAAAACTAGCGGAAGGGCTGATCTCCTACAATGAGCAGTTCTTC.

In the case of this clonotype: Possible read error: a much larger clone is one base away. V and J are TRBV20-1 and TRBJ2-1; TRBD2 matches 14 bases. Trimming took 3 bases from V and 12 from J; bases not matched to a gene: 13. The CDR3 totals 16 residues. Germline CDR1 DFQATT, CDR2 SNEGSKA (reference sequence). The DNA for the CDR3 is TGCAGTGCTAGCGCCGGGACTAGCGGGAGTGTTTATGGGCAGTTCTTC. The encoded protein is CSASAGTSGSVYGQFF.

Comment on this clonotype: Compared with germline, one end of the junction differs, possibly owing to a read error. The gene calls are TRBV5-1 and TRBJ1-1, with D perhaps TRBD1 (6 bases). The CDR3 totals 16 residues. Germline assignment: CDR1 SGHRS and CDR2 YFSETQ. CDR3 coding DNA: TGCGTCAGCAGCTTGGGGGCCGGGGGGCCGTACACTGAAGCTTTCTTT. This translates into CVSSLGAGGPYTEAFF.

This clonotype was seen ten or more times. The V gene is TRBV27, the J gene TRBJ1-5; D gene uncertain. V gave up 5 bases and J gave up 2 bases, with 16 bases separating them. The CDR3 has 16 residues. Germline CDR1 is MNHEY and CDR2 is SMNVEV (reference sequence). The CDR3 sequence: CASSLLGVAGNQPQHF. The CDR3 nucleotides are TGTGCCAGCAGTCTACTTGGGGTGGCGGGCAATCAGCCCCAGCATTTT.

With regard to this clonotype: A single base separates this from a much larger clone, so it may be a read error. This chain connects TRBV20-1 to TRBJ2-1; 9 bases line up with TRBD2. The CDR3 is made up of 16 amino acids. The V and J ends lost 1 base and 7 bases, in that order; junction bases with no gene match: 11. CDR1 DFQATT and CDR2 SNEGSKA come from the germline V gene (reference sequence). CDR3 region: CSARAPGRAGGNEQFF. For the CDR3, the DNA is TGCAGTGCTAGAGCTCCAGGACGAGCGGGAGGAAATGAGCAGTTCTTC.

Details on this clonotype: A read error may account for a junction end that differs from germline. The chain couples TRBV7-3 to TRBJ2-3; no clear D gene. The germline V gene has CDR1 SGHTA and CDR2 FQGTGA. The CDR3 is 12 amino acids. Here the CDR3 reads CACSLNRDTQYF. In nucleotides, the CDR3 is TGTGCCTGCAGCTTAAATAGGGATACGCAGTATTTT.

Note on this clonotype: A read error is possible here, since a much larger clone lies one base away. J is TRBJ2-7 and V is TRBV25-1, with D uncertain. V gave up 2 bases and J gave up 2 bases, with 4 bases separating them. The CDR3 consists of 12 residues. CDR1 is MGHDK and CDR2 is SYGVNS in the germline V gene. For the CDR3, the DNA is TGTGCCAGCAGTGAACAGACCTACGAGCAGTACTTC. Translation gives CASSEQTYEQYF.

The V call is TRBV3-1, the J call TRBJ1-1; 9 bases align to TRBD1. With 6 bases clipped from V and 7 bases from J, the junction kept 12 bases outside the gene matches. This CDR3 is built from 15 residues. The germline V gene encodes CDR1 LGHDT and CDR2 YNNKEL (reference sequence). The CDR3 region has the DNA TGTGCCAGCAGTCGTATGACAGGGGGTGGGTTTGAAGCTTTCTTT. Residues: CASSRMTGGGFEAFF.

The chain has TRBV29-1 and TRBJ2-3; TRBD1 might be the D (5 bases). The V end was cut by 5 bases, the J end by 1 base, with 10 bases between. There are 13 residues in the CDR3. Germline V lookup: CDR1 SQVTM, CDR2 ANQGSEA. CDR3 sequence (DNA): TGCAGCGTTCGTGGGGCCGGCACAGATACGCAGTATTTT. This codes for CSVRGAGTDTQYF.